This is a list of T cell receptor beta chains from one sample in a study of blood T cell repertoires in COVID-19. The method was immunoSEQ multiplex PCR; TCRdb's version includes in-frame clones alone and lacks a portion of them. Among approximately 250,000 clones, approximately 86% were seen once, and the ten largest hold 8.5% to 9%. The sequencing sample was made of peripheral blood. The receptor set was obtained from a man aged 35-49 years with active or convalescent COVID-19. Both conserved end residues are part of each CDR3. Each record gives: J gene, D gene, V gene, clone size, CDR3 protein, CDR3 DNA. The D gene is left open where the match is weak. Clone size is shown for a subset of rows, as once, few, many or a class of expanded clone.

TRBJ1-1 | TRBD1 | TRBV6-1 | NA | CASTEMGQSEAFF | TGTGCCAGCACTGAAATGGGACAGTCGGAAGCTTTCTTT
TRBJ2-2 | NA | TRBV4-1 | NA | CASSHLGGYSNTGELFF | TGCGCCAGCAGCCACTTGGGGGGTTATTCGAACACCGGGGAGCTGTTTTTT
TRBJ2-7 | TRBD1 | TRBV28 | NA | CASSAQRGQGDHEQYF | TGTGCCAGCAGCGCACAACGGGGACAGGGGGATCACGAGCAGTACTTC
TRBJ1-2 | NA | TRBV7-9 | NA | CASSLGPDGYTF | TGTGCCAGCAGCTTAGGTCCAGATGGCTACACCTTC
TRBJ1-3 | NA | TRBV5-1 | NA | CASSQQASGNTIYF | TGCGCCAGCAGCCAGCAAGCGTCTGGAAACACCATATATTTT
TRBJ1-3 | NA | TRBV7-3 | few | CASSEQGPGNTIYF | TGTGCCAGCAGCGAACAGGGTCCCGGAAACACCATATATTTT
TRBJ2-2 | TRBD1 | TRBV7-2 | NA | CASSPGQGDTGELFF | TGTGCCAGCAGCCCGGGACAGGGGGACACCGGGGAGCTGTTTTTT
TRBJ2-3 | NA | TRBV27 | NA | CAISPSSTDTQYF | TGTGCCATCTCTCCTAGCAGCACAGATACGCAGTATTTT
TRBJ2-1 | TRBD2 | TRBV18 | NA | CASSPAWREGDEQFF | TGTGCCAGCTCACCAGCTTGGCGGGAGGGCGATGAGCAGTTCTTC
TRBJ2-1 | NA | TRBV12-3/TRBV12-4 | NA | CASSWSDEQFF | TGTGCCAGCAGTTGGAGCGATGAGCAGTTCTTC
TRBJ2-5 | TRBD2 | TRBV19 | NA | CASSRGEGLLANF | TGTGCCAGTAGTAGGGGGGAGGGTTTACTAGCGAACTTC
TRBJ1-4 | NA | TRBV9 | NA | CASSPRGGDEKLFF | TGTGCCAGCAGCCCACGGGGGGGCGATGAAAAACTGTTTTTT
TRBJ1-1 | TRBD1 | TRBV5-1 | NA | CASSGQGARNTEAFF | TGCGCCAGCAGCGGACAGGGGGCACGGAACACTGAAGCTTTCTTT
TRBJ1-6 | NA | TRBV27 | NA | CASSQPGGRAPSPLHF | TGTGCCAGCAGTCAACCGGGGGGCAGGGCCCCTTCACCCCTCCACTTT
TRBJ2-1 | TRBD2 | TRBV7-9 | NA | CASSFPGLAGNNEQFF | TGTGCCAGCAGCTTCCCGGGACTAGCGGGCAACAATGAGCAGTTCTTC
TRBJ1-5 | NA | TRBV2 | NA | CASSAGGASNQPQHF | TGTGCCAGCAGCGCCGGGGGGGCCAGCAATCAGCCCCAGCATTTT
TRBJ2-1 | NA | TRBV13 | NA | CASSLRVNEQFF | TGTGCCAGCAGCCTCAGGGTAAATGAGCAGTTCTTC
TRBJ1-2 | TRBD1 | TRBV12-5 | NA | CASGFNLNTGGSYGYTF | TGTGCTAGTGGTTTTAACTTAAACACAGGGGGCTCCTATGGCTACACCTTC
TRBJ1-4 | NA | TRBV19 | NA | CASSIPGLMGEKLFF | TGTGCCAGTAGTATTCCGGGTCTGATGGGTGAAAAACTGTTTTTT
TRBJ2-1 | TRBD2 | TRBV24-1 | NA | CATSDSKAGVTYNEQFF | TGTGCCACCAGTGATTCTAAAGCGGGAGTGACCTACAATGAGCAGTTCTTC